The present TCR beta chain was sequenced within a study of type 1 regulatory T cells. Overall study: T-allo10 is an in vitro-generated, Tr1-enriched CD4 T cell product specific for alloantigen.

Losses at the gene ends were 6 bases for V and 5 bases for J; bases not matched to a gene: 8. CDR3 length equals 14 residues. TCRdb re-analysed the reads in MiXCR, keeping a single row per CDR3 protein. This sample has roughly 71,000 distinct CDR3 sequences; 20% occur once, and the top ten carry more than 7.5%. As for this clonotype: Its cognate antigen is unknown.

Study-wide findings and caveats: Compared with non-type 1 regulatory T cells, type 1 regulatory T cells showed a more restricted TCR repertoire.

The TCR was taken from a human donor in good health. J is TRBJ2-3 and V is TRBV12-3 or TRBV12-4, with 7 positions matching TRBD1. The sequencing input was cultured type 1 regulatory T (Tr1) cells, either the whole culture or a sorted fraction (not recorded which). In DNA form, the CDR3 reads TGTGCCAGCAGCCCACTTACAGGGGTAGATACGCAGTATTTT. This sequence encodes CASSPLTGVDTQYF.